These 23 T cell receptor beta chains were all obtained from the same sample, sequenced in a study of shared clonotypes between healthy human individuals. Naive CD8 cells, CD45RO-negative and positively selected for CCR7, excluded terminally differentiated effector memory CD45RA+ cells. The table came from immunoSEQ multiplex PCR; TCRdb's copy has only in-frame clones and leaves some out. The sample includes 1.5 million to 2.5 million clones, roughly 95% of them seen just once. Sequencing used naive CD8+ T cells sorted from blood. All receptors derive from a man in his late teens or twenties in good health.

The chain couples TRBV18 to TRBJ2-2; D gene unclear. The CDR3 loop spans 14 amino acids. V was shortened by 3 bases and J by 3 bases, with 8 bases between the two germline ends. The germline gives CDR1 KGHSH, CDR2 LQKENI. Here the CDR3 reads CASSPGGYTGELFF. CDR3 coding DNA: TGTGCCAGCTCACCCGGCGGTTACACCGGGGAGCTGTTTTTT.

The chain employs TRBV28 and TRBJ2-3, with 12 bases matching TRBD2. This CDR3 contains 17 residues. V trimming: 3 bases; J trimming: 4 bases; junction bases outside the gene matches: 8. Per the germline V gene, CDR1 is MDHEN and CDR2 is SYDVKM. The CDR3 loop reads CASSFPTSGSISDTQYF. DNA of the CDR3: TGTGCCAGCAGTTTCCCGACTAGCGGGAGTATCTCAGATACGCAGTATTTT.

The chain uses TRBV2 and TRBJ2-1; D remains unclear. The V gene's germline CDR1 is SNHLY and CDR2 FYNNEI. The CDR3 is 15 amino acids. Deletions cut 3 bases from V and 0 bases from J, with 9 bases between. The CDR3 coding sequence is TGTGCCAGCAGTGACTCCGTCAGCTCCTACAATGAGCAGTTCTTC. Its protein product is CASSDSVSSYNEQFF.

The chain uses TRBV27 and TRBJ1-6, with D perhaps matching TRBD1 (5 bases). The CDR3 sequence is 17 residues long. The V and J ends lost 8 bases and 4 bases respectively, with 21 bases between them. Germline values: CDR1 MNHEY, CDR2 SMNVEV (reference sequence). The chain's CDR3 is CASPTQRQGPYNSPLHF. CDR3 nucleotide sequence: TGTGCCAGCCCGACCCAGCGGCAGGGTCCATATAATTCACCCCTCCACTTT.

The V call is TRBV10-1, the J call TRBJ2-7, with D possibly matching TRBD1 (5 bases). V lost 2 bases, J lost 3 bases, and 14 bases lay in between. The CDR3 totals 15 residues. CDR1 is WNHNN, CDR2 SYGVQD, per germline (reference sequence). For the CDR3, the DNA is TGCGCCAGCAGTGAGGTGACAGCCCTAGGCTACGAGCAGTACTTC. Its protein product is CASSEVTALGYEQYF.

As to this clone: Other DNA sequences in the same sample also yield this CDR3. J is TRBJ2-7 and V is TRBV29-1, with D perhaps TRBD1 (6 bases). V dropped 6 bases and J dropped 4 bases, with 10 bases sitting between them. Germline CDR1 is SQVTM and CDR2 is ANQGSEA. This CDR3 contains 11 residues. DNA of the CDR3: TGCAGCGTGGAGGACAGTTACGAGCAGTACTTC. Translated, it gives CSVEDSYEQYF.

The gene calls are TRBV5-5 and TRBJ2-7, with 9 nucleotides matching TRBD1. The CDR3 runs to 15 residues. Looked up from germline, CDR1 is SGHKS and CDR2 is YYEKEE (reference sequence). J was trimmed by 0 bases and V by 5 bases; bases with no gene match: 6. CDR3: CASSPTGGSSYEQYF. The CDR3 DNA follows: TGTGCCAGCAGTCCGACAGGGGGAAGCTCCTACGAGCAGTACTTC.

In nucleotides, the CDR3 is TGTGCCAGCAGCACTATTAGGGCCGGATCTGGAAACACCATATATTTT. Translation gives CASSTIRAGSGNTIYF. The V and J genes are TRBV28 and TRBJ1-3, with no clear D. This CDR3 comprises 16 residues. The ends were cut back, 6 bases at V and 1 base at J, with 16 bases in the middle. The germline CDR1 and CDR2 sequences are MDHEN and SYDVKM. The whole variable domain, remainder taken from reference TRBV28 and TRBJ1-3, is DVKVTQSSRYLVKRTGEKVFLECVQDMDHENMFWYRQDPGLGLRLIYFSYDVKMKEKGDIPEGYSVSREKKERFSLILESASTNQTSMYLCASSTIRAGSGNTIYFGEGSWLTVV.

The chain employs TRBV10-2 and TRBJ1-1; possibly TRBD1 for D (6 bases). The CDR3 is 14 amino acids. From germline, CDR1 is WSHSY and CDR2 SAAADI. Trimming left V 1 base short and J 3 bases short, with 9 bases between. The CDR3 sequence: CASSELGGDTEAFF. CDR3 nucleotide sequence: TGCGCCAGCAGTGAGTTGGGGGGCGACACTGAAGCTTTCTTT.

This sequence joins TRBV7-9 and TRBJ2-3; TRBD2 matches at 7 bases. Germline V gene sequence: CDR1 SEHNR, CDR2 FQNEAQ (reference sequence). This CDR3 spans 16 amino acids. Trimming removed 1 base from V and 1 base from J; junction bases left unmatched: 5. In nucleotides, the CDR3 is TGTGCCAGCAGCTTAGTAATTGGACTAGGCACAGATACGCAGTATTTT. It codes for CASSLVIGLGTDTQYF.

The chain carries TRBV7-3 and TRBJ1-5, with D tentatively TRBD1 (5 bases). The CDR3 contains 15 residues. The germline V gene encodes CDR1 SGHTA and CDR2 FQGTGA. V lost 5 bases and J 5 bases, leaving 16 bases between the germline ends. The CDR3 bases are TGTGCCAGCAGCCTCGGACAAACTTTGCATCAGCCCCAGCATTTT. Translated, it gives CASSLGQTLHQPQHF.

Comments on this clone: Other DNA sequences in this sample translate to the same CDR3. The chain employs TRBV6-1 and TRBJ2-7; 11 nucleotides line up with TRBD1. Germline V CDR1 and CDR2: MNHNS, SASEGT. The CDR3 is 15 amino acids. V gave up 1 base and J gave up 4 bases; unmatched junction bases: 3. The CDR3 loop reads CASSEVGTGGYEQYF. For the CDR3, the DNA is TGTGCCAGCAGTGAAGTAGGGACAGGGGGTTACGAGCAGTACTTC.

The sample holds one count of this clone. The gene calls are TRBV2 and TRBJ1-1; 8 positions match TRBD1. The CDR3 runs to 13 residues. Germline trimming cut 7 bases from V and 6 bases from J; bases unmatched to any gene: 7. Germline assignment: CDR1 SNHLY and CDR2 FYNNEI. This CDR3 reads CASTLQGGAEAFF. The CDR3 nucleotides are TGTGCCAGCACCCTACAGGGGGGGGCTGAAGCTTTCTTT.

The gene calls are TRBV4-1 and TRBJ2-1; D gene uncertain. Germline V gene lookup returns CDR1 MGHRA and CDR2 YSYEKL. V was pared by 2 bases and J by 6 bases, with 14 bases between. The CDR3 spans 15 residues. The CDR3 nucleotides are TGCGCCAGCAGCCAACGAAAAAGGGCGAGCAATGAGCAGTTCTTC. Encoded protein: CASSQRKRASNEQFF.

On this clone: The sample has other DNA sequences that encode this CDR3 too. The genes are TRBV4-1 and TRBJ2-1; 14 bases agree with TRBD2. CDR1 MGHRA and CDR2 YSYEKL come from the germline V gene. The CDR3 has 16 residues. V was pared by 4 bases and J by 7 bases, with 6 bases of the junction left unmatched. The CDR3 nucleotides are TGCGCCAGCAGCCTGCGACTAGCGGGAGGGCCAAATGAGCAGTTCTTC. It encodes CASSLRLAGGPNEQFF.

Concerning this clone: Other nucleotide sequences in the sample specify the same CDR3. The CDR3 region is CASSLEGDGTEAFF. In DNA, the CDR3 is TGTGCCAGCAGCTTAGAGGGCGATGGGACTGAAGCTTTCTTT. The chain employs TRBV13 and TRBJ1-1; no firm D call. V lost 1 base and J lost 5, with 11 bases in between. The CDR3 runs 14 residues. From germline, CDR1 is PRHDT and CDR2 FYEKMQ (reference sequence).

The rearrangement links TRBV19 to TRBJ2-5, with TRBD2 identical over 7 bases. Germline trimming cut 8 bases from V and 4 bases from J; bases unmatched to any gene: 10. Germline values: CDR1 LNHDA, CDR2 SQIVND (reference sequence). The CDR3 has 14 residues. In DNA form, the CDR3 reads TGTGCCAGTGGGGAGGGACCAACCGGAGAGACCCAGTACTTC. This sequence encodes CASGEGPTGETQYF. Full variable domain (rest looked up from reference TRBV19 and TRBJ2-5): DGGITQSPKYLFRKEGQNVTLSCEQNLNHDAMYWYRQDPGQGLRLIYYSQIVNDFQKGDIAEGYSVSREKKESFPLTVTSAQKNPTAFYLCASGEGPTGETQYFGPGTRLLVL.

The CDR3 protein is CATLQPFGDTDTQYF. The DNA of the CDR3 is TGTGCCACCCTCCAGCCTTTCGGAGACACAGATACGCAGTATTTT. This chain links TRBV2 with TRBJ2-3; D ambiguous. The CDR3 runs 15 residues. Deletions cut 10 bases from V and 2 bases from J, with 19 bases between. The germline gives CDR1 SNHLY, CDR2 FYNNEI.

The chain uses TRBV7-9 and TRBJ2-1; 7 nucleotides match TRBD1. V lost 5 bases to trimming and J lost 5 bases; unmatched junction nucleotides: 12. This CDR3 has 16 residues. Germline lookup yields CDR1 SEHNR and CDR2 FQNEAQ (reference sequence). This chain's CDR3 is CASSPPKGAQDNEQFF. The CDR3 nucleotides read TGTGCCAGCAGCCCCCCTAAGGGGGCGCAGGACAATGAGCAGTTCTTC.

The V and J genes are TRBV28 and TRBJ2-7; D gene unclear. Trimming cost V 5 bases and J 3 bases, with 11 bases left between them. The germline V gene has CDR1 MDHEN and CDR2 SYDVKM. CDR3 length equals 13 residues. The CDR3 sequence: CASSLPLSYEQYF. The CDR3 DNA follows: TGTGCCAGCAGTCTACCCCTTAGCTACGAGCAGTACTTC.

The CDR3 nucleotides read TGTGCCAGCAGCTTATCAGGGAACGGGGAGCTGTTTTTT. Translating gives CASSLSGNGELFF. The genes are TRBV7-9 and TRBJ2-2, with a weak D call TRBD1 (5 bases). Germline lookup yields CDR1 SEHNR and CDR2 FQNEAQ (reference sequence). Trimming removed 2 bases from V and 7 bases from J, with 8 bases in between. The CDR3 extends over 13 amino acids.

The rearrangement links TRBV9 to TRBJ1-2; D is undetermined. V was shortened by 3 bases and J by 0 bases, with 9 bases between the two germline ends. CDR1 SGDLS and CDR2 YYNGEE come from the germline V gene. CDR3 length: 14 amino acids. The CDR3: CASSADGANYGYTF. Here the CDR3 DNA reads TGTGCCAGCAGCGCAGACGGAGCTAACTATGGCTACACCTTC.

The V call is TRBV7-9, the J call TRBJ2-3; 7 nucleotides agree with TRBD1. The germline CDR1 and CDR2 sequences are SEHNR and FQNEAQ (reference sequence). CDR3 size: 15 residues. Trimming removed 4 bases from V and 2 bases from J; junction bases left unmatched: 6. CDR3 amino acids: CASSSRQGPTDTQYF. DNA of the CDR3: TGTGCCAGCAGCTCGCGACAGGGTCCCACAGATACGCAGTATTTT.